This is a list of T cell receptor beta chains from one sample in a study of blood T cells in healthy people across ages. One entry per CDR3 protein results from TCRdb running MiXCR on the 5' RACE reads. The sample lists approximately 940,000 distinct CDR3 sequences; about 48% were seen once. The sequenced material came from blood. These receptors originate from a man aged 30 to 39 in good health. The CDR3 runs from the conserved cysteine through the conserved F or W. Fields, in order: J gene, clone size, D gene, V gene, CDR3 DNA, CDR3 protein. A D gene is named only where the DNA matches it firmly. Clone size is not always given. Where it is, it says once, few, many or a class for expanded clones.

TRBJ2-1 | few | - | TRBV4-2 | TGTGCCAGCAGCCAAGATTGGGCTTCCCCGCCAAATGAGCAGTTCTTC | CASSQDWASPPNEQFF
TRBJ2-4 | - | TRBD1 | TRBV29-1 | TGCAGCGGGATACAGGGGGCTCGGAACATTCAGTACTTC | CSGIQGARNIQYF
TRBJ2-7 | - | TRBD1 | TRBV20-1 | TGCAGTGCTAGAGATCTCTTGTCTAGAGACAGGGTTAGAAACGACGAGCAGTACTTC | CSARDLLSRDRVRNDEQYF
TRBJ2-6 | - | TRBD1 | TRBV4-2 | TGTGCCAGCAGCCAACCGGGACAGGGGGTAGTTTCTGGGGCCAACGTCCTGACTTTC | CASSQPGQGVVSGANVLTF
TRBJ2-5 | few | - | TRBV3-1 | TGTGCCAGCAGCCCGACGCCCCTGGCGGGGTCCCAAGAGACCCAGTACTTC | CASSPTPLAGSQETQYF
TRBJ2-7 | - | TRBD2 | TRBV12-3/TRBV12-4 | TGTGCCAGCAGTCCCAGGGCTAGCGGGGGCCTAAACTACGAGCAGTACTTC | CASSPRASGGLNYEQYF
TRBJ2-2 | - | TRBD2 | TRBV20-1 | TGCAGTGCTAGAGCCCCTCGGGGGGAAAACACCGGGGAGCTGTTTTTT | CSARAPRGENTGELFF
TRBJ1-6 | few | - | TRBV12-3/TRBV12-4 | TGTGCCAGCAGTCGGACAGCCTATAATTCACCCCTCCACTTT | CASSRTAYNSPLHF
TRBJ2-5 | - | - | TRBV11-2 | TGTGCCAGCAGCTTAGGTGCATCGGGGTGGAAGACCCAGTACTTC | CASSLGASGWKTQYF
TRBJ2-5 | few | TRBD1 | TRBV5-1 | TGCGCCAGCAGAGGACAGGGGGCGTACCAAGAGACCCAGTACTTC | CASRGQGAYQETQYF
TRBJ1-2 | few | TRBD1 | TRBV20-1 | TGCAGTGCTAGGGGACAGGGGGAAACCTATGGCTACACCTTC | CSARGQGETYGYTF
TRBJ2-7 | - | - | TRBV2 | TGTGCCAGCAGTGAGGGACAAGGGGGAAATTACGAGCAGTACTTC | CASSEGQGGNYEQYF
TRBJ1-5 | few | TRBD1 | TRBV20-1 | TGCAGTGCTGGACAGGGTGGGAATCAGCCCCAGCATTTT | CSAGQGGNQPQHF
TRBJ1-5 | - | - | TRBV27 | TGTGCCAGCACCCCAATGATGGACCACAATCAGCCCCAGCATTTT | CASTPMMDHNQPQHF
TRBJ2-3 | many | TRBD2 | TRBV18 | TGTGCCAGCTCACCTGCGGCGGGGGGCACAGATACGCAGTATTTT | CASSPAAGGTDTQYF
TRBJ2-3 | few | TRBD1 | TRBV20-1 | TGCAGTGCCTACCCCGGGACAGGGCCAGATACGCAGTATTTT | CSAYPGTGPDTQYF
TRBJ2-6 | - | - | TRBV14 | TGTGCCAGCAGCCATTACTATTCTGGGGCCAACGTCCTGACTTTC | CASSHYYSGANVLTF